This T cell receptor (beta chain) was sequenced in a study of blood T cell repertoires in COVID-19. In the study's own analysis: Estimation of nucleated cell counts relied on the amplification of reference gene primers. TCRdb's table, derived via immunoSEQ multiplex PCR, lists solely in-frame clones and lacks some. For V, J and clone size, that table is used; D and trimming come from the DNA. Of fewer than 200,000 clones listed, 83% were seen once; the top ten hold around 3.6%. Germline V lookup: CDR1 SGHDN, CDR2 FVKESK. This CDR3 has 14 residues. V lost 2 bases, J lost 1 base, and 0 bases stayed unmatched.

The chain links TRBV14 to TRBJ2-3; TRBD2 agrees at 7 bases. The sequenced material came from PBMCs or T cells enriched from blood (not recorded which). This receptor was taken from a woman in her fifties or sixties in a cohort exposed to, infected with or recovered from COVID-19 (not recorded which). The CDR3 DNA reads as TGTGCCAGCAGCCAACTAGCGGGCACAGATACGCAGTATTTT. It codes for CASSQLAGTDTQYF.